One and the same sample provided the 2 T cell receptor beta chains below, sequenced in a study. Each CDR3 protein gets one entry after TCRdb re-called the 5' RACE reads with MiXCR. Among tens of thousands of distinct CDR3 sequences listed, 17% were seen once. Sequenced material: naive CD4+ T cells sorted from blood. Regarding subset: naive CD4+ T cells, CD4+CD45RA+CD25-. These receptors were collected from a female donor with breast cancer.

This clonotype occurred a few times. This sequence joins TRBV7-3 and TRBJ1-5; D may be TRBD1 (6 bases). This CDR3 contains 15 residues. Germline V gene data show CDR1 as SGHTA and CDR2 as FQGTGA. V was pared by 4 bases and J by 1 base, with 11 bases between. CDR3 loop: CASSWDGGSNQPQHF. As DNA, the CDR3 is TGTGCCAGCAGCTGGGATGGGGGCAGCAATCAGCCCCAGCATTTT.

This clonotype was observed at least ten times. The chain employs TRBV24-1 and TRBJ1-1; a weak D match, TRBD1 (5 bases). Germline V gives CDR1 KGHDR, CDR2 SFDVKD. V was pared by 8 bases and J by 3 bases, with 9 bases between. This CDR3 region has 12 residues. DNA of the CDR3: TGTGCCACCACCAGGGTATACACTGAAGCTTTCTTT. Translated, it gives CATTRVYTEAFF.